These 3 T cell receptor beta chains originate from one sample sequenced in a study of spatial heterogeneity in lung cancer. Using its own MiXCR run on the 5' RACE reads, TCRdb lists one record per CDR3 protein. The profile shows around 110,000 distinct CDR3 sequences, 10% to 15% of them singletons. Specified time point: blood at routine non-recurrence follow-up after resection. Tumor, nontumor lung or frozen PBMC supplied whole RNA that was sequenced unsorted. The sample in question was PBMCs, obtained at follow-up. The receptors here all came from a male donor with early-stage non-small cell lung cancer.

The sample holds many counts of this clonotype. The V gene is TRBV7-2, the J gene TRBJ1-1, with D hard to call. Germline CDR1 is SGHTA and CDR2 is FQGNSA. V was cut by 4 bases and J by 11 bases, with 8 bases left in between. The CDR3 has 10 amino acids. The DNA of the CDR3 is TGTGCCAGCAGCTCCTCGCGGGCTTTCTTT. Protein: CASSSSRAFF.

This clonotype was detected only a few times. The chain couples TRBV4-1 to TRBJ2-7, with 8 bases aligning to TRBD2. Germline CDR1 and CDR2: MGHRA and YSYEKL. The CDR3 extends over 16 amino acids. Trimming cost V 2 bases and J 6 bases; bases outside gene matches: 12. CDR3 in amino acids: CASSQQPGLGTGEQYF. The CDR3 DNA follows: TGCGCCAGCAGCCAACAACCGGGACTAGGGACGGGCGAGCAGTACTTC.

The chain uses TRBV5-1 and TRBJ2-2; D unclear. In germline, CDR1 is SGHRS, CDR2 YFSETQ. Trimming left V 3 bases short and J 4 bases short, with 16 bases between. CDR3 length: 16 residues. CDR3 loop: CASSWALGSSTGELFF. The CDR3 DNA reads as TGCGCCAGCAGCTGGGCCCTCGGGTCGTCCACCGGGGAGCTGTTTTTT.